These 21 T cell receptor beta chains originate from one sample sequenced in a study of blood T cell repertoires in COVID-19. Method: immunoSEQ multiplex PCR; TCRdb's copy keeps in-frame clones and lacks some. The sample holds under 250,000 clones; 89% are singletons and the top ten take around 6%. Material: peripheral blood. These receptors were obtained from a man in his sixties who had recovered from COVID-19.

The chain joins TRBV27 to TRBJ2-2; perhaps TRBD1 as D (7 bases). The CDR3 has 15 residues. V was trimmed by 3 bases and J by 5 bases, leaving 13 bases between them. CDR1 MNHEY and CDR2 SMNVEV come from the germline V gene (reference sequence). CDR3 amino acids: CASSFRRGRTGELFF. The CDR3 coding sequence is TGTGCCAGCAGTTTCCGCAGGGGGAGGACCGGGGAGCTGTTTTTT.

The gene calls are TRBV4-1 and TRBJ1-5; 8 bases line up with TRBD1. The CDR3 contains 16 residues. The germline CDR1 and CDR2 sequences are MGHRA and YSYEKL. Trimming removed 3 bases from V and 4 bases from J; junction bases left unmatched: 8. In nucleotides, the CDR3 is TGCGCCAGCAGCCATACCGGGACAGGCGGAAATCAGCCCCAGCATTTT. Protein product: CASSHTGTGGNQPQHF.

The J gene is TRBJ1-2, the V gene TRBV5-8; D might be TRBD1 (5 bases). Between the trimmed V and J ends, which lost 0 bases and 4 bases, there was a span of 19 bases. CDR1 and CDR2 from the germline V gene are SGHTS and YDEGEE. The CDR3 sequence is 17 residues long. This chain's CDR3 is CASSLVVFAGDLYGYTF. The CDR3 nucleotides are TGTGCCAGCAGCTTGGTTGTTTTTGCGGGGGACCTCTATGGCTACACCTTC.

By share of the sample, this clone is medium-sized. This rearrangement joins TRBV7-3 to TRBJ2-1; TRBD2 matches 8 bases. Germline lookup yields CDR1 SGHTA and CDR2 FQGTGA. CDR3 size: 15 residues. Trimming removed 4 bases from V and 2 bases from J; junction bases left unmatched: 4. The CDR3 loop is CASSSLAVAYNEQFF. In nucleotides, the CDR3 is TGTGCCAGCAGCTCACTAGCGGTAGCCTACAATGAGCAGTTCTTC.

The CDR3 sequence: CASSQLGALTGELFF. The CDR3 nucleotides read TGTGCCAGCAGCCAACTAGGAGCTCTCACCGGGGAGCTGTTTTTT. The J gene is TRBJ2-2, the V gene TRBV5-6; possible D gene TRBD2, 5 bases. This CDR3 spans 15 amino acids. V lost 4 bases and J 4 bases, leaving 14 bases between the germline ends. The V gene's germline CDR1 is SGHDT and CDR2 YYEEEE.

The chain employs TRBV27 and TRBJ2-7; 14 positions agree with TRBD2. The CDR3 has 14 residues. The germline CDR1 and CDR2 sequences are MNHEY and SMNVEV (reference sequence). The J segment lost 4 bases and the V segment lost 6 bases, leaving 2 bases of the junction unmatched. CDR3 in DNA: TGTGCCAGCAGGGGGACTAGCGGGAGTTACGAGCAGTACTTC. Amino acid sequence: CASRGTSGSYEQYF.

The chain combines TRBV2 with TRBJ2-5, with 7 bases identical to TRBD1. With V trimmed by 6 bases and J by 4 bases, 8 bases remained unmatched. In germline, CDR1 is SNHLY, CDR2 FYNNEI. The CDR3 sequence is 14 residues long. In nucleotides, the CDR3 is TGTGCCAGCAGCTTACAGGGGAGACTAGAGACCCAGTACTTC. It translates to CASSLQGRLETQYF.

V usage is TRBV6-1 and J usage is TRBJ1-2; TRBD1 agrees at 8 bases. V shed 2 bases, J shed 7 bases, and the junction held 3 bases outside the gene matches. The CDR3 has 13 residues. The germline CDR1 and CDR2 sequences are MNHNS and SASEGT. The CDR3 sequence: CASSENQGAGYTF. CDR3 DNA sequence: TGTGCCAGCAGTGAAAATCAGGGGGCTGGCTACACCTTC.

J is TRBJ1-2 and V is TRBV5-6, with a tentative D call TRBD1 (6 bases). This CDR3 comprises 14 residues. Trimming left V 4 bases short and J 3 bases short, with 13 bases between. CDR1 is SGHDT and CDR2 is YYEEEE in the germline V gene. In DNA form, the CDR3 reads TGTGCCAGCAGCCTCGCCGACAGGTACTATGGCTACACCTTC. As protein: CASSLADRYYGYTF.

In nucleotides, the CDR3 is TGTGCCAGCAGCAACTCTGGGGGGGTCTATGGCTACACCTTC. Translation: CASSNSGGVYGYTF. V and J are TRBV6-5 and TRBJ1-2, with D maybe TRBD1 (5 bases). CDR1 is MNHEY and CDR2 is SVGAGI in the germline V gene. Trimming took off 6 bases at V and 4 bases at J, with 15 bases between the two ends. The CDR3 spans 14 residues.

V and J are TRBV28 and TRBJ2-1, with 8 bases that match TRBD2. The CDR3 is 14 amino acids. With 8 bases clipped from V and 9 bases from J, the junction kept 12 bases outside the gene matches. Germline CDR1 and CDR2: MDHEN and SYDVKM. In nucleotides, the CDR3 is TGTGCCAGCCGGATGACTGGCGGGAGGAGTGAGCAGTTCTTC. It is translated as CASRMTGGRSEQFF.

V is TRBV7-3 and J is TRBJ1-1; the match to TRBD1 covers 10 bases. Per the germline V gene, CDR1 is SGHTA and CDR2 is FQGTGA. The CDR3 has 16 amino acids. V lost 2 bases, J lost 0 bases, and 3 bases stayed unmatched. CDR3 loop: CASSLWGQGLNTEAFF. CDR3 nucleotide sequence: TGTGCCAGCAGCTTATGGGGACAGGGGCTGAACACTGAAGCTTTCTTT.

V and J are TRBV29-1 and TRBJ1-2; TRBD1 matches 7 bases. The CDR3 is 11 residues long. The germline V gene has CDR1 SQVTM and CDR2 ANQGSEA. The trim removed 1 base at V and 8 bases at J, leaving 1 base unmatched. CDR3 coding DNA: TGCAGCGTTGAAGTGGACAGGGGCTACACCTTC. This gives the protein CSVEVDRGYTF.

This chain uses TRBV27 with TRBJ2-1; 7 positions match TRBD2. The CDR3 has 14 amino acids. Looked up from germline, CDR1 is MNHEY and CDR2 is SMNVEV (reference sequence). The trim removed 0 bases at V and 8 bases at J, leaving 4 bases unmatched. The CDR3 loop is CASSLSREWDEQFF. The CDR3 DNA is TGTGCCAGCAGTTTATCGCGGGAGTGGGATGAGCAGTTCTTC.

The CDR3 DNA reads TGTGCCAGCAGTTACAAGGGACAGGGCCGGGAAAAACTGTTTTTT. Translating it yields CASSYKGQGREKLFF. This chain links TRBV6-6 with TRBJ1-4, with 9 positions matching TRBD1. With 2 bases clipped from V and 8 bases from J, the junction kept 6 bases outside the gene matches. CDR3 length: 15 amino acids. Germline CDR1 MNHNY, CDR2 SVGAGI (reference sequence).

V usage is TRBV7-9 and J usage is TRBJ1-2, with 9 bases aligning to TRBD1. Germline V gene lookup returns CDR1 SEHNR and CDR2 FQNEAQ (reference sequence). V gave up 1 base and J gave up 3 bases; unmatched junction bases: 6. There are 16 residues in the CDR3. CDR3 residues: CASSLGDRDADYGYTF. In nucleotides, the CDR3 is TGTGCCAGCAGCTTAGGGGACAGGGATGCGGACTATGGCTACACCTTC.

The CDR3 DNA reads as TGTGCCAGCAGCCCGGGACAGGGGGCGACTAATGAAAAACTGTTTTTT. Translating it yields CASSPGQGATNEKLFF. The chain joins TRBV7-9 to TRBJ1-4, with 12 bases lining up with TRBD1. Germline V lookup: CDR1 SEHNR, CDR2 FQNEAQ (reference sequence). The V and J ends lost 5 bases and 2 bases, in that order; junction bases with no gene match: 3. This CDR3 region has 16 residues.

The chain carries TRBV7-2 and TRBJ1-1; TRBD1 might be the D (5 bases). V was cut by 1 base and J by 5 bases, with 17 bases left in between. CDR1 and CDR2 (germline): SGHTA, FQGNSA. The CDR3 covers 16 residues. CDR3 protein: CASSLEAGIRRTEAFF. CDR3 sequence (DNA): TGTGCCAGCAGCTTAGAGGCAGGGATAAGGAGAACTGAAGCTTTCTTT.

The J gene is TRBJ2-7, the V gene TRBV5-4, with 9 bases that match TRBD1. The germline V gene encodes CDR1 SGHNT and CDR2 YYREEE (reference sequence). The CDR3 totals 15 residues. The ends lost 4 bases at V and 2 bases at J; junction bases unmatched: 7. In DNA form, the CDR3 reads TGTGCCAGCAGCCCCGGACAGGGGCGACCCTACGAGCAGTACTTC. Protein sequence: CASSPGQGRPYEQYF.

The chain uses TRBV19 and TRBJ2-7, with 8 bases fitting TRBD2. This CDR3 is built from 19 residues. Per germline, CDR1 LNHDA and CDR2 SQIVND (reference sequence). With 5 bases clipped from V and 3 bases from J, the junction kept 21 bases outside the gene matches. CDR3 loop: CASSRGQGLSGRPGYEQYF. For the CDR3, the DNA is TGTGCCAGTAGTCGCGGACAAGGACTAAGCGGGAGACCCGGCTACGAGCAGTACTTC.

This clone was detected a few times. This sequence joins TRBV18 and TRBJ1-5; possibly TRBD1 for D (5 bases). The germline V gene encodes CDR1 KGHSH and CDR2 LQKENI. V was pared by 3 bases and J by 4 bases, with 10 bases between. This CDR3 comprises 14 residues. The CDR3 nucleotides are TGTGCCAGCTCACCTCAGGGTCAGAATCAGCCCCAGCATTTT. Amino acid sequence: CASSPQGQNQPQHF.